The 22 T cell receptor beta chains presented below share a single source sample, sequenced in a study of blood T cell repertoires in COVID-19. Assay used: immunoSEQ multiplex PCR; TCRdb lists only in-frame clones, some missing. This table has roughly 120,000 clones, 80% appearing once. Material for sequencing was peripheral blood. The receptors shown here come from a man between 65 and 85 years old with acute or convalescent COVID-19.

The rearrangement links TRBV7-2 to TRBJ1-1; 11 positions match TRBD1. V dropped 5 bases and J dropped 1; count of bases not matched to a gene: 9. The length of the CDR3 is 17 residues. The germline CDR1 and CDR2 sequences are SGHTA and FQGNSA. CDR3 coding DNA: TGTGCCAGCAGCCCGCGGACAGGGGGCTTCGGGAACACTGAAGCTTTCTTT. It translates to CASSPRTGGFGNTEAFF.

This chain uses TRBV10-2 with TRBJ1-1; weak D call: TRBD1 (5 bases). Trimming left V 5 bases short and J 3 bases short, with 10 bases between. CDR3 length equals 13 residues. CDR1 is WSHSY and CDR2 is SAAADI in the germline V gene. The DNA of the CDR3 is TGCGCCAGCAGTTGGGGGGGGTACACTGAAGCTTTCTTT. This gives the protein CASSWGGYTEAFF.

This clone was counted only a few times. The V call is TRBV28, the J call TRBJ1-6, with D perhaps matching TRBD1 (6 bases). Germline CDR1 and CDR2: MDHEN and SYDVKM. Trimming pared 2 bases from V and 15 bases from J, leaving 8 bases between. This CDR3 region has 11 residues. The CDR3 coding sequence is TGTGCCAGCAGTTTAACCAGGGGCCTCCACTTT. Protein: CASSLTRGLHF.

The chain uses TRBV4-2 and TRBJ1-4; 8 bases align to TRBD1. The CDR3 extends over 16 amino acids. Germline V gene lookup returns CDR1 LGHNA and CDR2 YNFKEQ. Unmatched junction bases numbered 5, after V lost 0 bases and J lost 5 bases. CDR3 nucleotides: TGTGCCAGCAGCCAAGATCCGACAGGGGCGAATGAAAAACTGTTTTTT. This gives the protein CASSQDPTGANEKLFF.

This clone showed up just a few times. The rearrangement uses TRBV5-1 and TRBJ1-1, with D tentatively TRBD1 (6 bases). Germline assignment: CDR1 SGHRS and CDR2 YFSETQ. Trimming took 1 base from V and 0 from J, leaving 13 bases between them. CDR3 length: 16 residues. The CDR3 loop reads CASSLQQGAMNTEAFF. For the CDR3, the DNA is TGCGCCAGCAGCTTGCAACAGGGCGCCATGAACACTGAAGCTTTCTTT.

This clone was found once. The CDR3 DNA reads as TGTGCCAGCAGCATACAGGGCTACGAGCAGTACTTC. Protein sequence: CASSIQGYEQYF. This chain joins TRBV5-4 and TRBJ2-7; TRBD1 might be the D (6 bases). V lost 4 bases to trimming and J lost 3 bases, with 8 bases between them. Germline V gene data show CDR1 as SGHNT and CDR2 as YYREEE (reference sequence). This CDR3 spans 12 amino acids.

The chain uses TRBV4-2 and TRBJ2-6; 10 positions agree with TRBD2. Per the germline V gene, CDR1 is LGHNA and CDR2 is YNFKEQ. This CDR3 comprises 18 residues. V lost 1 base and J lost 4; bases outside the gene matches: 7. The CDR3 reads CASSQALAGTAGANVLTF. The CDR3 nucleotides are TGTGCCAGCAGCCAAGCACTAGCGGGGACCGCCGGGGCCAACGTCCTGACTTTC.

V usage is TRBV3-1 (or the pseudogene TRBV3-2) and J usage is TRBJ2-7; possible D gene TRBD1, 6 bases. From germline, CDR1 is LGHDT and CDR2 YNNKEL (reference sequence). Trimming left V 4 bases short and J 0 bases short, with 10 bases between. This CDR3 has 14 amino acids. The chain's CDR3 is CASSPPGHSYEQYF. Written as DNA, the CDR3 is TGTGCCAGCAGCCCTCCGGGACACTCCTACGAGCAGTACTTC.

The chain uses TRBV27 and TRBJ1-2; no clear D gene. The germline V gene encodes CDR1 MNHEY and CDR2 SMNVEV (reference sequence). CDR3 size: 12 residues. Trimming shortened V by 4 bases and J by 4 bases, and 7 bases separated the two germline ends. The CDR3 DNA follows: TGTGCCAGCAGTTCGACGGGCTATGGCTACACCTTC. Its protein product is CASSSTGYGYTF.

The rearrangement joins TRBV27 to TRBJ2-3; 11 nucleotides align to TRBD2. CDR1 is MNHEY, CDR2 SMNVEV, per germline (reference sequence). The CDR3 runs 15 residues. Trimming removed 5 bases from V and 6 bases from J; junction bases left unmatched: 7. This CDR3 is CASSQLAGDPDTQYF. The CDR3 DNA reads TGTGCCAGCAGTCAACTAGCGGGGGACCCGGATACGCAGTATTTT.

The chain joins TRBV28 to TRBJ2-7, with 8 bases that match TRBD1. CDR1 is MDHEN, CDR2 SYDVKM, per germline. Losses at the gene ends were 6 bases for V and 2 bases for J; bases not matched to a gene: 9. The CDR3 has 15 amino acids. The CDR3: CASSSLGTGPYEQYF. The CDR3 DNA reads TGTGCCAGCAGCTCGCTTGGGACAGGACCCTACGAGCAGTACTTC.

The J gene is TRBJ2-4, the V gene TRBV30; maybe TRBD2 (5 bases). CDR1 is GTSNPN and CDR2 is SVGIG in the germline V gene (reference sequence). The CDR3 loop spans 13 amino acids. The V end lost 3 bases, the J end lost 9 bases, and 15 bases lay between the germline ends. CDR3 bases: TGTGCCTGGAGGGCCCCCGGGATCCCCATTCAGTACTTC. This sequence encodes CAWRAPGIPIQYF. Supplemented by reference TRBV30 and TRBJ2-4, the full variable domain reads SQTIHQWPATLVQPVGSPLSLECTVEGTSNPNLYWYRQAAGRGLQLLFYSVGIGQISSEVPQNLSASRPQDRQFILSSKKLLLSDSGFYLCAWRAPGIPIQYFGAGTRLSVL.

This clone was counted between two and nine times. The chain employs TRBV3-1 (or the pseudogene TRBV3-2) and TRBJ1-2; D call uncertain. Trimming took 4 bases from V and 8 from J, leaving 14 bases between them. In germline, CDR1 is LGHDT, CDR2 YNNKEL (reference sequence). The CDR3 spans 13 residues. CDR3 nucleotides: TGTGCCAGCAGCCGGAGCGCCTTGGAGGGCTACACCTTC. Protein product: CASSRSALEGYTF.

The chain combines TRBV5-6 with TRBJ2-4; TRBD2 matches at 12 bases. V was pared by 2 bases and J by 2 bases, with 5 bases of the junction left unmatched. Germline loops: CDR1 SGHDT, CDR2 YYEEEE. The CDR3 contains 17 residues. The CDR3 region has the DNA TGTGCCAGCAGCTTCAGACTAGCGGGGGCTTCCAAAAACATTCAGTACTTC. Translated: CASSFRLAGASKNIQYF.

The chain links TRBV28 to TRBJ2-7, with 10 bases identical to TRBD1. This CDR3 comprises 15 residues. J gave up 2 bases and V 5 bases, and 6 bases lay outside the gene matches. The germline CDR1 and CDR2 sequences are MDHEN and SYDVKM. Here the CDR3 reads CASSPQDRGAYEQYF. The CDR3 DNA reads as TGTGCCAGCAGTCCTCAGGACAGGGGGGCCTACGAGCAGTACTTC.

The chain couples TRBV19 to TRBJ2-3; D may be TRBD2 (5 bases). The CDR3 is made up of 15 amino acids. CDR1 and CDR2 from the germline V gene are LNHDA and SQIVND (reference sequence). The germline V and J ends were trimmed by 3 bases and 4 bases, with 14 bases remaining between them. The CDR3 nucleotides read TGTGCCAGTAGTATTTGGCCTAGCACCCCAGATACGCAGTATTTT. Protein product: CASSIWPSTPDTQYF.

V usage is TRBV19 and J usage is TRBJ2-3; perhaps TRBD2 as D (6 bases). Trimming left V 6 bases short and J 9 bases short, with 16 bases between. Germline V gene sequence: CDR1 LNHDA, CDR2 SQIVND (reference sequence). The CDR3 consists of 13 residues. The CDR3 region is CASSGTAGGTQYF. The CDR3 nucleotides read TGTGCCAGTAGCGGGACCGCAGGAGGGACGCAGTATTTT.

The J gene is TRBJ1-2, the V gene TRBV5-4, with D possibly being TRBD1 (5 bases). CDR3 size: 14 residues. Germline V gives CDR1 SGHNT, CDR2 YYREEE (reference sequence). The germline V and J ends were trimmed by 1 base and 6 bases, with 13 bases remaining between them. Here the CDR3 reads CASSLRAGRHGYTF. The DNA of the CDR3 is TGTGCCAGCAGCTTGCGGGCAGGGCGACATGGCTACACCTTC. The variable domain in full, with the rest retrieved from reference TRBV5-4 and TRBJ1-2, is ETGVTQSPTHLIKTRGQQVTLRCSSQSGHNTVSWYQQALGQGPQFIFQYYREEENGRGNFPPRFSGLQFPNYSSELNVNALELDDSALYLCASSLRAGRHGYTFGSGTRLTVV.

The chain carries TRBV18 and TRBJ2-5, with D unresolved. The ends were cut back, 4 bases at V and 1 base at J, with 16 bases in the middle. Germline values: CDR1 KGHSH, CDR2 LQKENI. This CDR3 is built from 16 residues. As DNA, the CDR3 is TGTGCCAGCTCACGTCCACGGCAGGCTTCCCAAGAGACCCAGTACTTC. This codes for CASSRPRQASQETQYF.

The chain employs TRBV10-3 and TRBJ2-5, with D possibly being TRBD2 (6 bases). This CDR3 is built from 13 residues. The ends were cut back, 11 bases at V and 4 bases at J, with 17 bases in the middle. CDR1 is ENHRY, CDR2 SYGVKD, per germline. CDR3 amino acids: CAVAGLGGETQYF. The CDR3 bases are TGTGCCGTCGCGGGACTTGGCGGAGAGACCCAGTACTTC.

The chain joins TRBV2 to TRBJ2-7; TRBD2 matches 7 bases. Germline lookup yields CDR1 SNHLY and CDR2 FYNNEI. This CDR3 is built from 14 residues. V was pared by 6 bases and J by 2 bases, with 7 bases of the junction left unmatched. In DNA form, the CDR3 reads TGTGCCAGCAGCCCTGAGCGGGGAACCTACGAGCAGTACTTC. This sequence encodes CASSPERGTYEQYF.

This clone was recorded many times. Different DNA sequences within this sample yield the same CDR3. The V call is TRBV5-1, the J call TRBJ2-7; 8 bases align to TRBD1. The trim removed 4 bases at V and 2 bases at J, leaving 5 bases unmatched. The CDR3 extends over 14 amino acids. Germline CDR1 reads SGHRS; CDR2 reads YFSETQ. The CDR3 is CASSRGQGPYEQYF. The DNA for the CDR3 is TGCGCCAGCAGCCGCGGACAGGGTCCCTACGAGCAGTACTTC.